This is a list of T cell receptor beta chains from one sample in a study of early T cells in non-severe SARS-CoV-2 infection. TCRdb ran MiXCR on the 5' RACE reads and lists one entry per CDR3 protein. The data show about 66,000 distinct CDR3 sequences, roughly 10% seen once. Material for sequencing was whole blood. The receptor set was obtained from an adult who was a healthcare worker with PCR-confirmed SARS-CoV-2 infection or an uninfected control (not recorded which). The CDR3 runs from the conserved cysteine through the conserved F or W. Each record gives: D gene, clone size, V gene, J gene, CDR3 protein, CDR3 DNA. The D gene is left open where the match is weak. Clone size is shown for a subset of rows, as once, few, many or a class of expanded clone.

D: .; size: many; V: TRBV7-2; J: TRBJ2-3; CDR3: CASSFELADTQYF; DNA: TGTGCCAGCAGTTTCGAGTTGGCAGATACGCAGTATTTT
D: .; size: .; V: TRBV10-3; J: TRBJ2-5; CDR3: CAIRGGGAETQYF; DNA: TGTGCCATCAGGGGAGGGGGCGCGGAGACCCAGTACTTC
D: .; size: .; V: TRBV2; J: TRBJ2-4; CDR3: CASSYENIQYF; DNA: TGTGCCAGCAGTTATGAAAACATTCAGTACTTC
D: .; size: few; V: TRBV7-2; J: TRBJ2-1; CDR3: CASSAWASSYNEQFF; DNA: TGTGCCAGCAGCGCCTGGGCGAGCTCCTACAATGAGCAGTTCTTC
D: .; size: .; V: TRBV29-1; J: TRBJ1-1; CDR3: CSVKGRGGRTEAFF; DNA: TGCAGCGTGAAGGGGCGTGGGGGGCGGACTGAAGCTTTCTTT
D: TRBD2; size: many; V: TRBV6-1; J: TRBJ2-3; CDR3: CASSTRLADSTDTQYF; DNA: TGTGCCAGCAGTACTCGACTAGCGGATAGCACAGATACGCAGTATTTT
D: TRBD2; size: medium-sized; V: TRBV11-2; J: TRBJ2-1; CDR3: CASRRIDGRAGEEFF; DNA: TGTGCCAGCAGGCGGATCGACGGGAGGGCCGGGGAGGAGTTCTTC
D: TRBD1; size: once; V: TRBV20-1; J: TRBJ1-4; CDR3: CSASAGQGHEKLFF; DNA: TGCAGTGCGTCTGCCGGACAGGGGCATGAAAAACTGTTTTTT
D: TRBD1; size: .; V: TRBV6-1; J: TRBJ1-1; CDR3: CASSNTGGTEAFF; DNA: TGTGCCAGCAGTAACACAGGGGGGACTGAAGCTTTCTTT
D: .; size: few; V: TRBV3-1; J: TRBJ2-7; CDR3: CASSQMGDGSYEQYF; DNA: TGTGCCAGCAGCCAAATGGGGGACGGCTCCTACGAGCAGTACTTC
D: .; size: many; V: TRBV2; J: TRBJ1-5; CDR3: CASSLGKYSNQPQHF; DNA: TGTGCCAGCAGTTTGGGTAAATATAGCAATCAGCCCCAGCATTTT
D: .; size: few; V: TRBV12-3/TRBV12-4; J: TRBJ2-5; CDR3: CASSPMGLETQYF; DNA: TGTGCCAGCAGCCCAATGGGACTAGAGACCCAGTACTTC
D: TRBD1; size: many; V: TRBV25-1; J: TRBJ2-5; CDR3: CASSALGQGGRETQYF; DNA: TGTGCCAGCAGTGCCTTGGGACAGGGTGGAAGGGAGACCCAGTACTTC
D: .; size: many; V: TRBV30; J: TRBJ2-1; CDR3: CAWSVGQYNEQFF; DNA: TGTGCCTGGAGTGTTGGGCAGTACAATGAGCAGTTCTTC
D: TRBD1; size: many; V: TRBV7-9; J: TRBJ1-4; CDR3: CASSSGQEPRFGKLFF; DNA: TGTGCCAGCAGCTCGGGACAGGAGCCCCGGTTTGGAAAACTGTTTTTT
D: .; size: few; V: TRBV7-2; J: TRBJ2-2; CDR3: CASSKTASPNTGELFF; DNA: TGTGCCAGCAGCAAAACTGCTAGCCCGAACACCGGGGAGCTGTTTTTT
D: .; size: few; V: TRBV11-2; J: TRBJ1-1; CDR3: CASSSVQVIRAFF; DNA: TGTGCCAGCAGCTCAGTACAAGTTATTCGGGCTTTCTTT
D: .; size: medium-sized; V: TRBV4-2; J: TRBJ2-6; CDR3: CASSQDHSSGANVLTF; DNA: TGTGCCAGCAGCCAAGATCACAGCTCTGGGGCCAACGTCCTGACTTTC
D: .; size: .; V: TRBV20-1; J: TRBJ2-3; CDR3: CSAPPSFTDTQYF; DNA: TGCAGTGCTCCTCCCTCTTTCACAGATACGCAGTATTTT
D: .; size: .; V: TRBV14; J: TRBJ2-1; CDR3: CASSLDGRRLNEQFF; DNA: TGTGCCAGCAGCCTAGACGGCCGGAGGTTAAATGAGCAGTTCTTC
D: .; size: few; V: TRBV6-5; J: TRBJ2-5; CDR3: CASSYGPLQTQYF; DNA: TGTGCCAGCAGTTACGGTCCGTTGCAGACCCAGTACTTC
D: .; size: many; V: TRBV6-2/TRBV6-3; J: TRBJ2-7; CDR3: CASNTRRDAGEQYF; DNA: TGTGCCAGCAACACCCGGCGGGACGCGGGCGAGCAGTACTTC
D: .; size: few; V: TRBV12-3/TRBV12-4; J: TRBJ2-1; CDR3: CASKIGTSNSFF; DNA: TGTGCCAGCAAGATTGGGACCTCCAATTCGTTCTTC
D: TRBD2; size: .; V: TRBV4-1; J: TRBJ2-5; CDR3: CASSKGGLAGVGETQYF; DNA: TGCGCCAGCAGCAAGGGGGGACTAGCGGGAGTCGGAGAGACCCAGTACTTC
D: TRBD1; size: few; V: TRBV10-3; J: TRBJ2-7; CDR3: CAISESVQGNYEQYF; DNA: TGTGCCATCAGTGAGTCAGTACAGGGGAACTACGAGCAGTACTTC
D: TRBD1; size: few; V: TRBV20-1; J: TRBJ2-1; CDR3: CSAQRQGNNEQFF; DNA: TGCAGTGCTCAGAGACAGGGCAACAATGAGCAGTTCTTC
D: TRBD1; size: many; V: TRBV6-6; J: TRBJ1-4; CDR3: CASSYSGQGGPEKLFF; DNA: TGTGCCAGCAGTTACTCGGGACAGGGAGGGCCTGAAAAACTGTTTTTT
D: .; size: few; V: TRBV5-4; J: TRBJ2-3; CDR3: CASSLGNGGDTQYF; DNA: TGTGCCAGCAGCTTGGGAAACGGAGGGGATACGCAGTATTTT
D: .; size: many; V: TRBV9; J: TRBJ2-1; CDR3: CASSVGSGPYNEQFF; DNA: TGTGCCAGCAGCGTAGGCTCAGGACCATACAATGAGCAGTTCTTC
D: .; size: many; V: TRBV7-8; J: TRBJ2-2; CDR3: CASRASNTGELFF; DNA: TGTGCCAGCAGGGCAAGTAACACCGGGGAGCTGTTTTTT
D: TRBD1; size: .; V: TRBV4-1; J: TRBJ2-7; CDR3: CASSQATGLSGEQYF; DNA: TGCGCCAGCAGCCAAGCGACAGGGCTGTCGGGAGAGCAGTACTTC
D: .; size: few; V: TRBV27; J: TRBJ2-3; CDR3: CASNGRNAFTDTQYF; DNA: TGTGCCAGCAACGGACGGAACGCTTTCACAGATACGCAGTATTTT
D: TRBD2; size: .; V: TRBV7-2; J: TRBJ2-3; CDR3: CASTVRMSSGEEDTQYF; DNA: TGTGCCAGCACTGTACGGATGTCTAGCGGGGAAGAAGATACGCAGTATTTT
D: .; size: many; V: TRBV6-2/TRBV6-3; J: TRBJ1-2; CDR3: CASGLGYGYTF; DNA: TGTGCCAGCGGGTTAGGCTATGGCTACACCTTC
D: .; size: .; V: TRBV14; J: TRBJ2-7; CDR3: CASRQGGKGLEQYF; DNA: TGTGCCAGCAGGCAAGGCGGGAAAGGCCTCGAGCAGTACTTC
D: TRBD1; size: few; V: TRBV6-6; J: TRBJ2-3; CDR3: CASRRQGSRQYF; DNA: TGTGCCAGCAGAAGACAGGGTTCGAGGCAGTATTTT
D: .; size: .; V: TRBV21-1; J: TRBJ2-1; CDR3: CASSPRDGCRFF; DNA: TGTGCCAGCAGCCCCCGGGATGGCTGCCGGTTCTTC
D: TRBD1; size: .; V: TRBV10-3; J: TRBJ1-6; CDR3: CAISEWDRESSPLHF; DNA: TGTGCCATCAGTGAGTGGGACAGGGAATCTTCACCCCTCCACTTT
D: .; size: few; V: TRBV14; J: TRBJ2-3; CDR3: CASSQDWGDTQYF; DNA: TGTGCCAGCAGCCAAGATTGGGGAGATACGCAGTATTTT
D: .; size: many; V: TRBV5-6; J: TRBJ2-7; CDR3: CASSLVGQLSSYEQYF; DNA: TGTGCCAGCAGCTTGGTGGGCCAGCTTAGCTCCTACGAGCAGTACTTC
D: .; size: many; V: TRBV7-8; J: TRBJ2-1; CDR3: CASSLEGGGMNNEQFF; DNA: TGTGCCAGCAGCTTAGAGGGAGGAGGGATGAACAATGAGCAGTTCTTC
D: .; size: few; V: TRBV6-6; J: TRBJ2-1; CDR3: CASSPRTTSSYNEQFF; DNA: TGTGCCAGCAGTCCCAGGACGACGAGCTCCTACAATGAGCAGTTCTTC
D: TRBD2; size: few; V: TRBV27; J: TRBJ2-7; CDR3: CASRPEQSTPGTSGFGFSYEQYF; DNA: TGTGCCAGCAGACCCGAACAGAGTACGCCCGGGACTAGCGGGTTTGGGTTCTCCTACGAGCAGTACTTC
D: .; size: once; V: TRBV11-2; J: TRBJ2-6; CDR3: CASSTGANVLTF; DNA: TGTGCCAGCAGTACTGGGGCCAACGTCCTGACTTTC